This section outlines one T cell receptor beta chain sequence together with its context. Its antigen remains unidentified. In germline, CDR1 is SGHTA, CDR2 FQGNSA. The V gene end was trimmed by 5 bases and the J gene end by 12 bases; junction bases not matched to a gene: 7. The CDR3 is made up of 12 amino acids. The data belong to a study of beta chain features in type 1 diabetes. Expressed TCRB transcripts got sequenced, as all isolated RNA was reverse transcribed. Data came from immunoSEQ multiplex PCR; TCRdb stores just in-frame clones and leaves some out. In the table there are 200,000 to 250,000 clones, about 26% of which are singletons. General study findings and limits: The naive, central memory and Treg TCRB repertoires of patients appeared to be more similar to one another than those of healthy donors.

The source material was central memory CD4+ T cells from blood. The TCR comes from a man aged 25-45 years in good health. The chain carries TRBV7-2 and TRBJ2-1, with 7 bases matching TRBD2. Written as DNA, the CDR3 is TGTGCCAGCAGCCCGGGGGGTTCTGGGCAGTTCTTC. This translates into CASSPGGSGQFF.